These 10 T cell receptor beta chains were all obtained from the same sample, sequenced in a study of shared clonotypes between healthy human individuals (dated by TCRdb to the early 2020s). The method was the immunoSEQ multiplex PCR assay. This immuneACCESS table, as held by TCRdb, lists in-frame sequences with V and J called but not all clones. Of the missing ones, under half trace to an unresolved V gene in checked studies; the others have no known cause. This sample gives roughly 650,000 clones in total; 97% of them show up just once. The top ten clones comprise about 0.06% of the sample. Material: naive CD4+ T cells sorted from blood. The sample's cell subset or site label is to be understood as: CD45RA+ positively selected. The source of these receptors is a woman aged 30 to 39 in good health.

V gene TRBV7-8 combines with J gene TRBJ1-4; possible D gene TRBD1, 6 bases. This CDR3 is 16 amino acids long. The germline V gene has CDR1 SGHVS and CDR2 FQNEAQ. V was clipped by 3 bases and J by 7 bases, with 18 bases between them. In DNA, the CDR3 is TGTGCCAGCAGCTTTGGTGGGGGGCCGCCTGGTGAAAAACTGTTTTTT. It translates to CASSFGGGPPGEKLFF. The full variable domain, rest sourced from reference TRBV7-8 and TRBJ1-4, is GAGVSQSPRYKVAKRGQDVALRCDPISGHVSLFWYQQALGQGPEFLTYFQNEAQLDKSGLPSDRFFAERPEGSVSTLKIQRTQQEDSAVYLCASSFGGGPPGEKLFFGSGTQLSVL.

This rearrangement joins TRBV5-3 to TRBJ2-3; TRBD2 aligns across 11 bases. TRBV5-3 is treated as an ORF (open reading frame) with a function not yet certain. This CDR3 has 18 amino acids. J was trimmed by 0 bases and V by 0 bases; bases with no gene match: 6. The CDR3 here is CARSLAPTSGTSTDTQYF. DNA for the CDR3: TGTGCCAGAAGCTTGGCCCCGACTAGCGGGACTAGCACAGATACGCAGTATTTT.

V is TRBV10-3 and J is TRBJ2-1; 11 nucleotides line up with TRBD1. J gave up 7 bases and V 9 bases, and 8 bases lay outside the gene matches. The CDR3 sequence is 14 residues long. Germline-derived CDR1 and CDR2 are ENHRY and SYGVKD. The CDR3 here is CAIKGQGAENEQFF. The CDR3 DNA reads as TGTGCCATTAAAGGACAGGGGGCAGAGAATGAGCAGTTCTTC.

The chain is built from TRBV9 and TRBJ1-1, with a tentative D call TRBD1 (5 bases). The CDR3 is 18 residues long. With 5 bases removed from V and 0 bases from J, the gap between germline ends came to 23 bases. Looked up from germline, CDR1 is SGDLS and CDR2 is YYNGEE. CDR3 residues: CASRKIREGSGMNTEAFF. CDR3 DNA: TGTGCCAGCAGGAAGATCAGGGAGGGGTCGGGAATGAACACTGAAGCTTTCTTT.

This clone was recorded only once. Other DNA sequences in this specimen translate into the identical CDR3. The gene calls are TRBV9 and TRBJ1-1; D might be TRBD1 (5 bases). Trimming took 0 bases from V and 0 from J, leaving 6 bases between them. Germline-derived CDR1 and CDR2 are SGDLS and YYNGEE. This CDR3 spans 14 amino acids. CDR3 region: CASSVGGMNTEAFF. Here the CDR3 DNA reads TGTGCCAGCAGCGTAGGGGGGATGAACACTGAAGCTTTCTTT.

The CDR3 coding sequence is TGTGCCAGCAGCTTCGGGCCAGCGAACACTGAAGCTTTCTTT. Translation: CASSFGPANTEAFF. This chain uses TRBV6-6 with TRBJ1-1; D gene ambiguous. The germline CDR1 and CDR2 sequences are MNHNY and SVGAGI (reference sequence). V was cut by 6 bases and J by 1 base, with 12 bases left in between. The length of the CDR3 is 14 residues.

This clone appeared once. The rearrangement uses TRBV28 and TRBJ2-3; 14 positions match TRBD2. Germline values: CDR1 MDHEN, CDR2 SYDVKM. With V trimmed by 5 bases and J by 1 base, 8 bases remained unmatched. This CDR3 has 18 residues. CDR3 protein: CASSRTSGRPRRTDTQYF. In DNA form, the CDR3 reads TGTGCCAGCAGTCGGACTAGCGGGAGGCCCCGACGCACAGATACGCAGTATTTT.

The chain is built from TRBV15 and TRBJ2-1, with 11 bases matching TRBD2. In germline, CDR1 is LNHNV, CDR2 YYDKDF (reference sequence). The CDR3 consists of 16 residues. After removal of 0 bases from V and 7 bases from J, the junction contained 5 bases not matched to a gene. CDR3 in amino acids: CATSRDGSGRGNEQFF. CDR3 coding DNA: TGTGCCACCAGCAGAGATGGTAGCGGGAGGGGAAATGAGCAGTTCTTC.

The chain is built from TRBV5-1 and TRBJ2-5, with D uncertain. CDR1 is SGHRS, CDR2 YFSETQ, per germline. Trimming took 2 bases from V and 4 from J, leaving 12 bases between them. CDR3 length: 14 amino acids. In nucleotides, the CDR3 is TGCGCCAGCAGCTTCCCAAGGGCAGGAGAGACCCAGTACTTC. This translates into CASSFPRAGETQYF.

V and J are TRBV7-2 and TRBJ2-1; 12 bases are a match to TRBD2. The junction had 5 bases not matched to a gene; V was cut back by 5 bases and J by 3 bases. The CDR3 consists of 16 residues. The germline V gene encodes CDR1 SGHTA and CDR2 FQGNSA. The chain's CDR3 is CASSEGTSGFYNEQFF. For the CDR3, the DNA is TGTGCCAGCAGCGAAGGGACTAGCGGGTTCTACAATGAGCAGTTCTTC.